The clone carrying this T cell receptor beta chain was recorded once. The data are from a study of OX40 agonist ivuxolimab in advanced cancers. Study overall: Patients were treated with ivuxolimab, an agonistic anti-OX40 (CD134) antibody.

This table comes from immunoSEQ multiplex PCR, and its TCRdb copy is limited to in-frame clones, with some not included. This sample yields around 84,000 clones, of which about 92% are seen a single time; 0.53% belongs to the top ten. The germline V and J ends were trimmed by 5 bases and 0 bases, with 7 bases remaining between them. The CDR3 is 13 residues long. Germline-derived CDR1 and CDR2 are MNHEY and SVGAGI. This specimen was CD4+ or CD8+ T cells sorted from blood, taken in a trial of the OX40 agonist ivuxolimab. The chain couples TRBV6-5 to TRBJ2-5; D is uncertain. This TCR derives from an adult with an advanced solid tumor such as melanoma, head and neck, liver or kidney cancer. The DNA for the CDR3 is TGTGCCAGCAGTGCAAGGTACCAAGAGACCCAGTACTTC. It is translated as CASSARYQETQYF.